The 30 T cell receptor beta chains presented below share a single source sample, sequenced in a study of shared clonotypes between healthy human individuals. The protocol was immunoSEQ multiplex PCR, while the TCRdb copy is restricted to in-frame clones and leaves out a portion. The sample contains under 2,500,000 clones, around 95% of which appear only once. The sequenced sample consisted of naive CD4+ T cells sorted from blood. Subset in this sample: CD45RA+ positively selected. The source is a man aged 18 to 30 in good health.

The chain joins TRBV5-1 to TRBJ2-5, with D tentatively TRBD1 (5 bases). V lost 4 bases and J 4 bases, leaving 14 bases between the germline ends. The CDR3 length is 14 residues. Germline CDR1 reads SGHRS; CDR2 reads YFSETQ. This chain's CDR3 is CASSQKGMGETQYF. The CDR3 nucleotides read TGCGCCAGCAGCCAAAAGGGGATGGGAGAGACCCAGTACTTC.

This rearrangement joins TRBV11-3 to TRBJ2-1; D is uncertain. The CDR3 spans 14 residues. The V gene's germline CDR1 is SGHNT and CDR2 YENEEA. V was cut by 2 bases and J by 2 bases, with 7 bases left in between. CDR3 nucleotide sequence: TGTGCCAGCAGCTTAAGGTCCCCCTACAATGAGCAGTTCTTC. Translating it yields CASSLRSPYNEQFF.

The chain carries TRBV2 and TRBJ2-7, with D possibly called TRBD1 or TRBD2 (5 bases each). The germline V gene has CDR1 SNHLY and CDR2 FYNNEI. Trimming removed 1 base from V and 2 bases from J, with 15 bases in between. CDR3 length: 16 amino acids. The CDR3 reads CASSEGNGDGTYEQYF. The CDR3 nucleotides are TGTGCCAGCAGTGAAGGAAATGGGGACGGTACCTACGAGCAGTACTTC.

The J gene is TRBJ2-2, the V gene TRBV30, with 8 bases aligning to TRBD1. Germline values: CDR1 GTSNPN, CDR2 SVGIG (reference sequence). Losses at the gene ends were 2 bases for V and 5 bases for J; bases not matched to a gene: 4. CDR3 length: 14 residues. This chain's CDR3 is CAWSQGARTGELFF. The CDR3 region has the DNA TGTGCCTGGAGTCAGGGGGCGCGAACCGGGGAGCTGTTTTTT.

V gene TRBV11-2 combines with J gene TRBJ2-2; D is unresolved. Deletions cut 0 bases from V and 5 bases from J, with 4 bases between. There are 13 residues in the CDR3. Germline assignment: CDR1 SGHAT and CDR2 FQNNGV. The CDR3 sequence is CASSLDVTGELFF. CDR3 DNA sequence: TGTGCCAGCAGCTTAGACGTAACCGGGGAGCTGTTTTTT.

V and J are TRBV28 and TRBJ1-2; the D gene is possibly TRBD1 (6 bases). The CDR3 has 18 amino acids. The V end was cut by 5 bases, the J end by 4 bases, with 26 bases between. Per germline, CDR1 MDHEN and CDR2 SYDVKM. This CDR3 is CASSPPTGPGGSLYGYTF. In DNA form, the CDR3 reads TGTGCCAGCAGTCCACCGACAGGCCCCGGGGGGTCTCTCTATGGCTACACCTTC.

The chain employs TRBV7-9 and TRBJ2-5; D is ambiguous. The CDR3 consists of 12 residues. V was clipped by 5 bases and J by 2 bases, with 6 bases between them. Germline loops: CDR1 SEHNR, CDR2 FQNEAQ (reference sequence). This CDR3 is CASSPKQETQYF. The CDR3 DNA reads as TGTGCCAGCAGCCCTAAACAAGAGACCCAGTACTTC.

The chain carries TRBV30 and TRBJ1-2; tentative D call: TRBD1 (5 bases). This CDR3 region has 13 residues. The germline V gene encodes CDR1 GTSNPN and CDR2 SVGIG (reference sequence). V lost 3 bases and J lost 4, with 12 bases in between. CDR3 nucleotide sequence: TGTGCCTGGAGGCAGGGAGGAGTCTATGGCTACACCTTC. Its protein product is CAWRQGGVYGYTF.

As to this clone: The identical CDR3 is also encoded by other nucleotide sequences in the sample. This chain joins TRBV5-6 and TRBJ2-5; 7 positions agree with TRBD1. The CDR3 consists of 14 residues. Germline assignment: CDR1 SGHDT and CDR2 YYEEEE. The J segment lost 3 bases and the V segment lost 3 bases, leaving 5 bases of the junction unmatched. The CDR3 DNA is TGTGCCAGCAGCTCCTCGGGGACAGAAGAGACCCAGTACTTC. The encoded protein is CASSSSGTEETQYF.

V gene TRBV5-6 combines with J gene TRBJ1-4; D call uncertain. CDR1 and CDR2 (germline): SGHDT, YYEEEE. The CDR3 is 14 amino acids. Trimming pared 0 bases from V and 8 bases from J, leaving 11 bases between. CDR3 in DNA: TGTGCCAGCAGCTTGGGTCGTGGTGGGGAAAAACTGTTTTTT. Translating gives CASSLGRGGEKLFF.

This clone was counted only a few times. This same CDR3 is encoded by further DNA sequences in the sample. This chain joins TRBV6-1 and TRBJ1-5; TRBD1 matches at 9 bases. V lost 4 bases to trimming and J lost 2 bases; unmatched junction nucleotides: 0. The germline gives CDR1 MNHNS, CDR2 SASEGT. This CDR3 has 14 residues. The CDR3 DNA sequence: TGTGCCAGCAGTGGGACAGGGGGCAATCAGCCCCAGCATTTT. It codes for CASSGTGGNQPQHF.

The J gene is TRBJ2-2, the V gene TRBV7-9; tentatively, D is TRBD1 (6 bases). Looked up from germline, CDR1 is SEHNR and CDR2 is FQNEAQ (reference sequence). This CDR3 comprises 16 residues. With 2 bases removed from V and 1 base from J, the gap between germline ends came to 11 bases. DNA of the CDR3: TGTGCCAGCAGCTTATATAGGGGGATGAACACCGGGGAGCTGTTTTTT. Amino acids: CASSLYRGMNTGELFF.

As for this clone: Within the sample, other DNA sequences also encode this same CDR3. The rearrangement links TRBV5-1 to TRBJ2-2; D possibly corresponds to TRBD1 (6 bases). This CDR3 has 14 residues. Germline values: CDR1 SGHRS, CDR2 YFSETQ. V dropped 4 bases and J dropped 3 bases, with 10 bases sitting between them. CDR3 residues: CASSPRTDTGELFF. For the CDR3, the DNA is TGCGCCAGCAGCCCAAGGACAGACACCGGGGAGCTGTTTTTT.

V usage is TRBV5-6 and J usage is TRBJ2-1; D uncertain. This CDR3 contains 14 residues. Between the trimmed V and J ends, which lost 4 bases and 6 bases, there was a span of 14 bases. Germline values: CDR1 SGHDT, CDR2 YYEEEE. The CDR3 DNA sequence: TGTGCCAGCAGCCTGGGTCCCCAGGCCAATGAGCAGTTCTTC. Its protein product is CASSLGPQANEQFF.

Concerning this clone itself: This sample includes further DNA sequences coding for the same CDR3. Here the CDR3 DNA reads TGTGCCTGGAGCGTCCAGGGGTACGAGCAGTACTTC. Protein sequence: CAWSVQGYEQYF. The J gene is TRBJ2-7, the V gene TRBV30; TRBD1 is a possible D gene (6 bases). The CDR3 loop spans 12 amino acids. Trimming pared 3 bases from V and 4 bases from J, leaving 10 bases between. The germline V gene encodes CDR1 GTSNPN and CDR2 SVGIG (reference sequence).

CDR3 sequence: CASSRVYNEQFF. CDR3 nucleotide sequence: TGTGCCAGCAGCCGAGTCTACAATGAGCAGTTCTTC. V usage is TRBV9 and J usage is TRBJ2-1; D call uncertain. In germline, CDR1 is SGDLS, CDR2 YYNGEE. The CDR3 consists of 12 residues. V shed 4 bases and J shed 3 bases, with 5 bases lying between them.

Worth noting for this clone: Other DNA sequences of this sample code for an identical CDR3. The chain couples TRBV9 to TRBJ2-7; D is ambiguous. V lost 0 bases and J 2 bases, leaving 9 bases between the germline ends. Germline V gives CDR1 SGDLS, CDR2 YYNGEE. The CDR3 loop spans 14 amino acids. For the CDR3, the DNA is TGTGCCAGCAGCGTAGATTTAGGTGCCTACGAGCAGTACTTC. Protein product: CASSVDLGAYEQYF.

J is TRBJ1-3 and V is TRBV7-9; D possibly corresponds to TRBD1 (6 bases). Germline CDR1 and CDR2: SEHNR and FQNEAQ (reference sequence). Trimming stripped 1 base from V and 0 bases from J, with 7 bases between. The CDR3 has 15 amino acids. The CDR3 loop reads CASSLEGGSGNTIYF. The CDR3 DNA is TGTGCCAGCAGCTTAGAGGGGGGCTCTGGAAACACCATATATTTT. The whole variable domain, remainder taken from reference TRBV7-9 and TRBJ1-3, is DTGVSQNPRHKITKRGQNVTFRCDPISEHNRLYWYRQTLGQGPEFLTYFQNEAQLEKSRLLSDRFSAERPKGSFSTLEIQRTEQGDSAMYLCASSLEGGSGNTIYFGEGSWLTVV.

The chain links TRBV28 to TRBJ1-5; D unresolved. The CDR3 extends over 13 amino acids. Germline V lookup: CDR1 MDHEN, CDR2 SYDVKM. V lost 8 bases, J lost 3 bases, and 11 bases lay in between. CDR3 protein: CASGGQANQPQHF. The CDR3 DNA reads as TGTGCCAGCGGCGGGCAGGCCAATCAGCCCCAGCATTTT.

V gene TRBV11-2 combines with J gene TRBJ2-5; D might be TRBD2 (6 bases). CDR1 SGHAT and CDR2 FQNNGV come from the germline V gene. This CDR3 is 15 amino acids long. V was cut by 6 bases and J by 2 bases, with 16 bases left in between. The CDR3 nucleotides read TGTGCCAGCAGGCGCAGCGGGCTCCTTCAAGAGACCCAGTACTTC. It specifies CASRRSGLLQETQYF.

With respect to this clone: Other DNA sequences within the sample encode an identical CDR3. The chain has TRBV11-2 and TRBJ2-7; 9 positions match TRBD1. Germline-derived CDR1 and CDR2 are SGHAT and FQNNGV. This CDR3 has 14 amino acids. With V trimmed by 3 bases and J by 2 bases, 2 bases remained unmatched. The CDR3 DNA sequence: TGTGCCAGCAGCTTCGGGACAGGGCCCTACGAGCAGTACTTC. It translates to CASSFGTGPYEQYF.

CDR3 in DNA: TGTGCCAGCAGTCCCCCTCCAGGGGCCCCCTATAATTCACCCCTCCACTTT. Translating gives CASSPPPGAPYNSPLHF. This chain uses TRBV27 with TRBJ1-6, with TRBD1 as a possible D gene (6 bases). From germline, CDR1 is MNHEY and CDR2 SMNVEV (reference sequence). V dropped 5 bases and J dropped 2 bases, with 16 bases sitting between them. CDR3 length equals 17 residues.

This chain connects TRBV2 to TRBJ1-3; TRBD1 might be the D (5 bases). Per the germline V gene, CDR1 is SNHLY and CDR2 is FYNNEI. V was trimmed by 6 bases and J by 6 bases, leaving 15 bases between them. CDR3 length equals 14 residues. This CDR3 is CASRDTWNSNTIYF. CDR3 DNA: TGTGCCAGCAGGGACACATGGAATTCAAACACCATATATTTT.

This sequence joins TRBV6-6 and TRBJ1-2; weak D call: TRBD1 (5 bases). Looked up from germline, CDR1 is MNHNY and CDR2 is SVGAGI (reference sequence). The CDR3 covers 14 residues. V lost 7 bases and J 8 bases, leaving 20 bases between the germline ends. The CDR3 coding sequence is TGTGCCAGCAAGACGATCAGGGAGAGGGCGGGCTACACCTTC. Amino acid sequence: CASKTIRERAGYTF.

This sequence joins TRBV6-5 and TRBJ1-2, with D maybe TRBD1 (5 bases). With 9 bases removed from V and 8 bases from J, the gap between germline ends came to 7 bases. This CDR3 is 9 amino acids long. CDR1 MNHEY and CDR2 SVGAGI come from the germline V gene. CDR3: CARTAGYTF. The CDR3 nucleotides read TGTGCCAGGACAGCAGGCTACACCTTC.

This clone was seen just once. V and J are TRBV5-6 and TRBJ1-2, with 7 bases aligning to TRBD1. The CDR3 runs 13 residues. Germline trimming cut 4 bases from V and 5 bases from J; bases unmatched to any gene: 5. CDR1 is SGHDT, CDR2 YYEEEE, per germline. CDR3 nucleotides: TGTGCCAGCAGCATAAAGACAGGGTATGGCTACACCTTC. This sequence encodes CASSIKTGYGYTF.

Turning to this clone: Other DNA sequences from this sample encode an identical CDR3 as well. The chain joins TRBV4-1 to TRBJ1-5; no firm D call. Trimming removed 0 bases from V and 1 base from J, with 10 bases in between. The CDR3 loop spans 16 amino acids. CDR1 and CDR2 (germline): MGHRA, YSYEKL. The CDR3 spells CASSQDGGLSNQPQHF. For the CDR3, the DNA is TGCGCCAGCAGCCAAGATGGAGGGCTCAGCAATCAGCCCCAGCATTTT.

The V and J genes are TRBV10-3 and TRBJ2-7; 9 bases align to TRBD1. With V trimmed by 3 bases and J by 2 bases, 8 bases remained unmatched. The CDR3 totals 16 residues. The germline V gene encodes CDR1 ENHRY and CDR2 SYGVKD. CDR3 residues: CAISDKGQGPTYEQYF. The CDR3 bases are TGTGCCATCAGTGATAAGGGACAGGGTCCTACCTACGAGCAGTACTTC.

Here the CDR3 reads CASNNGISGGYTF. CDR3 DNA sequence: TGTGCCAGCAACAACGGGATAAGCGGGGGCTACACCTTC. The chain recombines TRBV7-9 with TRBJ1-2; D remains ambiguous. The V gene lost 7 bases and the J gene lost 8 bases, with 17 bases spanning the gap. The CDR3 sequence is 13 residues long. CDR1 SEHNR and CDR2 FQNEAQ come from the germline V gene (reference sequence).

This chain uses TRBV6-1 with TRBJ2-2, with a tentative D call TRBD1 (6 bases). From germline, CDR1 is MNHNS and CDR2 SASEGT. V shed 6 bases and J shed 7 bases, with 15 bases lying between them. CDR3 length: 14 amino acids. In nucleotides, the CDR3 is TGTGCCAGCAGCGGGACACAGCAAATCGGGGAGCTGTTTTTT. This translates into CASSGTQQIGELFF.